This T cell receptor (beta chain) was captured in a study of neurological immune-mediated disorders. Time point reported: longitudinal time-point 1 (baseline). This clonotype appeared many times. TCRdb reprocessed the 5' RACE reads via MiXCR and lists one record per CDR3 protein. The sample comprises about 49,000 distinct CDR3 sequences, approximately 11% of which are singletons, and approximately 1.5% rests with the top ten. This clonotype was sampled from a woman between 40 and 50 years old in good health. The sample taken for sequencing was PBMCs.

CDR3 sequence (DNA): TGTGCCAGCAGCACCGGACAGGGACCTAATGAAAAACTGTTTTTT. It encodes CASSTGQGPNEKLFF. V gene TRBV3-1 combines with J gene TRBJ1-4, with TRBD1 matching over 8 bases. The junction had 5 bases not matched to a gene; V was cut back by 5 bases and J by 3 bases. This CDR3 has 15 residues. The germline gives CDR1 LGHDT, CDR2 YNNKEL (reference sequence).